Listed here are 10 T cell receptor beta chains from one sample, sequenced in a study of cytomegalovirus exposure and HLA in healthy donors (dated by TCRdb to the late 2010s). Receptor libraries were prepared by the immunoSEQ multiplex PCR assay. The source is immuneACCESS, and TCRdb retained only in-frame sequences with V and J called. Part of the clones is not carried over; for the studies checked, unresolved V genes explain less than half of this, and the remainder is unexplained. For this sample the table gives about 160,000 clones, of which roughly 91% were detected only once. The ten most abundant clones make up 10% of the sample. The sequencing sample was made of PBMCs. The receptors originated from a woman aged 18-35 years in good health and CMV-seropositive.

CDR3 in DNA: TGTGCCATCAGACAGTACATGAACACTGAAGCTTTCTTT. This gives the protein CAIRQYMNTEAFF. This chain links TRBV10-3 with TRBJ1-1; D not resolved. Germline CDR1 reads ENHRY; CDR2 reads SYGVKD. The V and J ends lost 6 bases and 0 bases respectively, with 8 bases between them. The CDR3 is made up of 13 amino acids.

The table lists this clone with a few counts. The V and J genes are TRBV4-1 and TRBJ2-7; perhaps TRBD1 as D (6 bases). Germline V gene lookup returns CDR1 MGHRA and CDR2 YSYEKL. V was pared by 0 bases and J by 5 bases, with 14 bases between. The CDR3 totals 15 residues. The CDR3 DNA sequence: TGCGCCAGCAGCCAAGAGTCAAGCAGGGGAAACGAGCAGTACTTC. This gives the protein CASSQESSRGNEQYF.

As for this clone: The sample has other DNA sequences that encode this CDR3 too. The V gene is TRBV7-3, the J gene TRBJ2-3; no definite D call. This CDR3 is built from 12 residues. Germline CDR1 SGHTA, CDR2 FQGTGA. Trimming cost V 5 bases and J 6 bases, with 9 bases left between them. In DNA form, the CDR3 reads TGTGCCAGCAGCCCCACCGGTGATACGCAGTATTTT. This sequence encodes CASSPTGDTQYF.

V gene TRBV12-5 combines with J gene TRBJ2-6, with a tentative D call TRBD1 (5 bases). Germline CDR1 is LGHNT and CDR2 is FRNRAP. V lost 2 bases, J lost 5 bases, and 25 bases lay in between. The CDR3 runs 20 residues. The CDR3 spells CASGLPLLTGSHNWANVLTF. The CDR3 nucleotides read TGTGCTAGTGGTTTGCCCCTCTTAACAGGCAGCCACAACTGGGCCAACGTCCTGACTTTC.

CDR3 protein: CASSPLNSGGPYEQYF. In DNA form, the CDR3 reads TGTGCCAGCTCACCCCTCAATAGCGGGGGACCCTACGAGCAGTACTTC. This chain connects TRBV18 to TRBJ2-7; TRBD2 matches 9 bases. V gave up 3 bases and J gave up 2 bases; unmatched junction bases: 8. The CDR3 totals 16 residues. Germline loops: CDR1 KGHSH, CDR2 LQKENI. The whole variable domain, filled in from reference TRBV18 and TRBJ2-7, reads NAGVMQNPRHLVRRRGQEARLRCSPMKGHSHVYWYRQLPEEGLKFMVYLQKENIIDESGMPKERFSAEFPKEGPSILRIQQVVRGDSAAYFCASSPLNSGGPYEQYFGPGTRLTVT.

The J gene is TRBJ2-1, the V gene TRBV9; TRBD2 matches at 7 bases. The CDR3 totals 17 residues. CDR1 and CDR2 (germline): SGDLS, YYNGEE. The junction had 13 bases not matched to a gene; V was cut back by 4 bases and J by 3 bases. The CDR3 loop is CASSPKRGSGNYNEQFF. The DNA of the CDR3 is TGTGCCAGCAGCCCCAAGAGGGGAAGCGGGAACTACAATGAGCAGTTCTTC.

As DNA, the CDR3 is TGTGCCAGCAGCTTGGCCCGGACTAGCGGCCGTTACGAGCAGTACTTC. Its translation is CASSLARTSGRYEQYF. V gene TRBV5-4 combines with J gene TRBJ2-7; 10 positions agree with TRBD2. Germline trimming cut 0 bases from V and 4 bases from J; bases unmatched to any gene: 7. Germline CDR1 SGHNT, CDR2 YYREEE (reference sequence). This CDR3 has 16 residues.

The V gene is TRBV5-6, the J gene TRBJ1-5; possible D gene TRBD1, 6 bases. V was cut by 1 base and J by 7 bases, with 18 bases left in between. CDR1 is SGHDT, CDR2 YYEEEE, per germline. The CDR3 has 16 amino acids. The CDR3 sequence is CASSLYGLGAGQPQHF. In nucleotides, the CDR3 is TGTGCCAGCAGCTTGTATGGGTTGGGGGCCGGGCAGCCCCAGCATTTT.

The V and J genes are TRBV30 and TRBJ2-1, with D tentatively TRBD2 (6 bases). Germline-derived CDR1 and CDR2 are GTSNPN and SVGIG (reference sequence). Trimming left V 1 base short and J 12 bases short, with 13 bases between. This CDR3 region has 12 residues. This CDR3 reads CAWSENSGRQFF. The CDR3 bases are TGTGCCTGGAGTGAAAATAGCGGCAGGCAGTTCTTC.

This chain joins TRBV13 and TRBJ1-2, with D possibly TRBD1 on 5 matching bases. Germline-derived CDR1 and CDR2 are PRHDT and FYEKMQ (reference sequence). The CDR3 runs 18 residues. V was trimmed by 0 bases and J by 1 base, leaving 18 bases between them. CDR3 in amino acids: CASSLGGGLQLLNYGYTF. The DNA for the CDR3 is TGTGCCAGCAGCTTAGGTGGGGGACTTCAACTACTTAACTATGGCTACACCTTC.